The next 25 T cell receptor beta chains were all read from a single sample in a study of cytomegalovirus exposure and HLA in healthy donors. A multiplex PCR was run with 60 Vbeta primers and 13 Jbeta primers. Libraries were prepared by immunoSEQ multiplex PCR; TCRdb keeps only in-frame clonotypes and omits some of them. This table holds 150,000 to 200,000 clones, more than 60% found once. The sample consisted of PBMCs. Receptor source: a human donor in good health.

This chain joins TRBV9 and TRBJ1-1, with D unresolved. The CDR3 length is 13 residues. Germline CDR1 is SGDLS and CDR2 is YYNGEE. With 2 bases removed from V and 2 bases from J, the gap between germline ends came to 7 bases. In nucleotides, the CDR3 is TGTGCCAGCAGCGTTGAGGATAACACTGAAGCTTTCTTT. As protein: CASSVEDNTEAFF.

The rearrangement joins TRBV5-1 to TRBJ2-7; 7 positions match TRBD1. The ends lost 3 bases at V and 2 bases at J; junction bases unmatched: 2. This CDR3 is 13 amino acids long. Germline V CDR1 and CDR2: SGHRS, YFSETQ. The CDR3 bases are TGCGCCAGCAGCTATGACAGGGCCTACGAGCAGTACTTC. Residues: CASSYDRAYEQYF.

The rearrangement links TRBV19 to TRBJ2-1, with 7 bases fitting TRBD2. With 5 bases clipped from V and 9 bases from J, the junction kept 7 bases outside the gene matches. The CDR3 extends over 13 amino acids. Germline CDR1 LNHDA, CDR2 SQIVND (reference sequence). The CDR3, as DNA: TGTGCCAGTAGTGTAACGACTAGCCCTGAGCAGTTCTTC. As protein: CASSVTTSPEQFF.

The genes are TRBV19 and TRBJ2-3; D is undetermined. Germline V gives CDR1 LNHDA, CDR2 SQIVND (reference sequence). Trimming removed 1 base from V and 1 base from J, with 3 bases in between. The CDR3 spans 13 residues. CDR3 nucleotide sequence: TGTGCCAGTAGTATAGCGGGCACAGATACGCAGTATTTT. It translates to CASSIAGTDTQYF.

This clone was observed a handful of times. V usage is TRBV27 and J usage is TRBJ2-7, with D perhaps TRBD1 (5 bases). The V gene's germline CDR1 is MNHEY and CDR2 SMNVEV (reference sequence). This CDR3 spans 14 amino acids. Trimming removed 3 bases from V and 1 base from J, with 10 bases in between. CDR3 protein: CASSLEQESYEQYF. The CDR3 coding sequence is TGTGCCAGCAGTTTGGAACAGGAGTCCTACGAGCAGTACTTC.

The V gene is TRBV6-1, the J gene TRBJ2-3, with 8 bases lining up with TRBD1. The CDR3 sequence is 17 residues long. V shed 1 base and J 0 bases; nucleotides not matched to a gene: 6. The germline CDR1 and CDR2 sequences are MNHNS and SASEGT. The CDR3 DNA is TGTGCCAGCAGTGAAGAAATCAGGGGGCTCAGCACAGATACGCAGTATTTT. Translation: CASSEEIRGLSTDTQYF.

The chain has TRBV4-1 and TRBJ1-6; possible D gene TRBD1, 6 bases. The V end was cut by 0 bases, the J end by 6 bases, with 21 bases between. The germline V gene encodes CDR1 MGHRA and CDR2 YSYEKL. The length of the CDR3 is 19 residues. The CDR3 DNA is TGCGCCAGCAGCCAAGATATCTTCGTTGAGGGGGGGACTAATTCACCCCTCCACTTT. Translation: CASSQDIFVEGGTNSPLHF.

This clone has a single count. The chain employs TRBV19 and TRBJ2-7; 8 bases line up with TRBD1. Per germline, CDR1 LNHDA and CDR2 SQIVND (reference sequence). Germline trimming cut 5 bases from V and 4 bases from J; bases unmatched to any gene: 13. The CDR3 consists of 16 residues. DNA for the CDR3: TGTGCCAGTAGTTGGTTTACCAACAGGGGGAAGTACGAGCAGTACTTC. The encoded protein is CASSWFTNRGKYEQYF.

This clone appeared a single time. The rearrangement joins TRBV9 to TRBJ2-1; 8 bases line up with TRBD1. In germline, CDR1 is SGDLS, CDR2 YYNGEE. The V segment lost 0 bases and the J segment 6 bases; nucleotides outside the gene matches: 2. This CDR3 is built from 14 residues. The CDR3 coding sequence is TGTGCCAGCAGCGTAGGACAGGGGAGCAATGAGCAGTTCTTC. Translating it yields CASSVGQGSNEQFF.

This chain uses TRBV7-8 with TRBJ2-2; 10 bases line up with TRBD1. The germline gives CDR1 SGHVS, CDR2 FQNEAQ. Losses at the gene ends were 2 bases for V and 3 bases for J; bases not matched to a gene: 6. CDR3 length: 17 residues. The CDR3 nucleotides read TGTGCCAGCAGCTTAAAGGGACAGGGGTTTTACACCGGGGAGCTGTTTTTT. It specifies CASSLKGQGFYTGELFF.

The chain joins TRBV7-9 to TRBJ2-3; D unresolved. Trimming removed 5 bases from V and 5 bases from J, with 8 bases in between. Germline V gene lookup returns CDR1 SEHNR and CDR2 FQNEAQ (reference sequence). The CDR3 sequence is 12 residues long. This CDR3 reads CASSLTQDTQYF. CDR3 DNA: TGTGCCAGCAGCCTGACACAAGATACGCAGTATTTT.

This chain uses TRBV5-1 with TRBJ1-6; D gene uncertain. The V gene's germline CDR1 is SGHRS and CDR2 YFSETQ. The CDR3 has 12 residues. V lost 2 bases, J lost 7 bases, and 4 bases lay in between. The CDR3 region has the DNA TGCGCCAGCAGCTTAGAGAATTCACCCCTCCACTTT. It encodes CASSLENSPLHF.

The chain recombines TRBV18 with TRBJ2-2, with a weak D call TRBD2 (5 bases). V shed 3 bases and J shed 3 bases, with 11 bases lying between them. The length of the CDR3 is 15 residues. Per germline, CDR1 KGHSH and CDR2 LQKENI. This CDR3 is CASSPLDGDTGELFF. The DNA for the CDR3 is TGTGCCAGCTCACCCTTGGACGGGGACACCGGGGAGCTGTTTTTT. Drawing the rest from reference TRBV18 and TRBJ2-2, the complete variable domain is NAGVMQNPRHLVRRRGQEARLRCSPMKGHSHVYWYRQLPEEGLKFMVYLQKENIIDESGMPKERFSAEFPKEGPSILRIQQVVRGDSAAYFCASSPLDGDTGELFFGEGSRLTVL.

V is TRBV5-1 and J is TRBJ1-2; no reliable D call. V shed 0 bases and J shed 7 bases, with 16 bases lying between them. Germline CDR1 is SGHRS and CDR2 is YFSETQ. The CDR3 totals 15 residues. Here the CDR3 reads CASSLGDSNIGGYTF. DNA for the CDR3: TGCGCCAGCAGCTTGGGAGATTCGAATATTGGTGGCTACACCTTC. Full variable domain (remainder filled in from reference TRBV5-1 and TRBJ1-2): KAGVTQTPRYLIKTRGQQVTLSCSPISGHRSVSWYQQTPGQGLQFLFEYFSETQRNKGNFPGRFSGRQFSNSRSEMNVSTLELGDSALYLCASSLGDSNIGGYTFGSGTRLTVV.

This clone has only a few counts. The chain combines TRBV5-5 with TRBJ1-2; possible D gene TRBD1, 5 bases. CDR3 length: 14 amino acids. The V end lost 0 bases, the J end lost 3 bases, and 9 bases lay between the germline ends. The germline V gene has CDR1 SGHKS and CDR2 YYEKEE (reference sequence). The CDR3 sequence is CASSLVPRDYGYTF. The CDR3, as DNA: TGTGCCAGCAGCTTGGTTCCCAGGGACTATGGCTACACCTTC.

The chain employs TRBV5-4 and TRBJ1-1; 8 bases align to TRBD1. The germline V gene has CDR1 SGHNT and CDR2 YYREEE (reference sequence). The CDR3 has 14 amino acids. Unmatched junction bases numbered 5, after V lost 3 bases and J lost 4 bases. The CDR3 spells CASSSTGDSTEAFF. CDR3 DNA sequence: TGTGCCAGCAGCTCGACAGGGGATTCCACTGAAGCTTTCTTT.

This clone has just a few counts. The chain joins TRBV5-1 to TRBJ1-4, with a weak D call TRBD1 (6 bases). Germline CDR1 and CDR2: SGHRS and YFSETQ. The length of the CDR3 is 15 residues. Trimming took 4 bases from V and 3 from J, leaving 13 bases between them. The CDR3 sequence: CASSPGQPANEKLFF. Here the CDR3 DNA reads TGCGCCAGCAGCCCCGGACAGCCGGCTAATGAAAAACTGTTTTTT.

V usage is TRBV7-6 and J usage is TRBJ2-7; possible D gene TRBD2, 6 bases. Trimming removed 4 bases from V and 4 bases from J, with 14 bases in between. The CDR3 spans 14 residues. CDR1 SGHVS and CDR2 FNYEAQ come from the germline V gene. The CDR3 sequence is CASSSRRRGYEQYF. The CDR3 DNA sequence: TGTGCCAGCAGCTCGCGTAGGAGGGGATACGAGCAGTACTTC.

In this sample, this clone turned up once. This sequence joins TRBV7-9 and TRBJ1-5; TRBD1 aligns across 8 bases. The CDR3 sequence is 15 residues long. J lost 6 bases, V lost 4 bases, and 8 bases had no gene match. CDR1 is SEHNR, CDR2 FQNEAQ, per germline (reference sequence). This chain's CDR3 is CASSSDGTGGQPQHF. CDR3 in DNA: TGTGCCAGCAGCTCCGACGGGACAGGTGGTCAGCCCCAGCATTTT. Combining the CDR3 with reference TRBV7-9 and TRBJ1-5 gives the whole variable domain DTGVSQNPRHKITKRGQNVTFRCDPISEHNRLYWYRQTLGQGPEFLTYFQNEAQLEKSRLLSDRFSAERPKGSFSTLEIQRTEQGDSAMYLCASSSDGTGGQPQHFGDGTRLSIL.

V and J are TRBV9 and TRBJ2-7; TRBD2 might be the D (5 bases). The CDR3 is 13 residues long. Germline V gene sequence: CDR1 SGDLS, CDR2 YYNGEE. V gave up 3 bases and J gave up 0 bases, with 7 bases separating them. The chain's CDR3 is CASSARGSYEQYF. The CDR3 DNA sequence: TGTGCCAGCAGCGCTCGGGGCTCCTACGAGCAGTACTTC.

CDR3 nucleotides: TGTGCCAGCAGCCAAGGACAGGGGCGCGGTAATGAGCAGTTCTTC. Translating it yields CASSQGQGRGNEQFF. This chain connects TRBV14 to TRBJ2-1, with 8 positions matching TRBD1. The V gene's germline CDR1 is SGHDN and CDR2 FVKESK. This CDR3 has 15 residues. J lost 7 bases, V lost 1 base, and 6 bases had no gene match.

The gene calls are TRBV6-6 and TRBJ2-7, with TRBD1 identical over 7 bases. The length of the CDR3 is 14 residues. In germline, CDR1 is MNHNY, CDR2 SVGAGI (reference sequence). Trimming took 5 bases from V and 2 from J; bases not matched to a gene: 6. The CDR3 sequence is CASSLTGQTYEQYF. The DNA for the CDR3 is TGTGCCAGCAGTCTGACAGGGCAGACCTACGAGCAGTACTTC.

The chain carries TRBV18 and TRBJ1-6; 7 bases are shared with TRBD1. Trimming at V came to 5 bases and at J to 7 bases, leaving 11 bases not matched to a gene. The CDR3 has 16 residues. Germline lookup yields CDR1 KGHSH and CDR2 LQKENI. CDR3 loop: CASSALTGESNSPLHF. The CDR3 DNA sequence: TGTGCCAGCTCAGCCCTAACAGGGGAATCGAATTCACCCCTCCACTTT.

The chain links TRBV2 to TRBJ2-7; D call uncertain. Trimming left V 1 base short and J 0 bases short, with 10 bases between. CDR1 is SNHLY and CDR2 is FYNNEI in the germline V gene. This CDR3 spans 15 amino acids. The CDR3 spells CASSEEPYSSYEQYF. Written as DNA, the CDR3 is TGTGCCAGCAGTGAAGAGCCCTATAGCTCCTACGAGCAGTACTTC.

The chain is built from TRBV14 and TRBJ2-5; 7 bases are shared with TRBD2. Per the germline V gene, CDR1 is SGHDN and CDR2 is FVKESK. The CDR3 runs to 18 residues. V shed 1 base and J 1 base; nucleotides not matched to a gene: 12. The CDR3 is CASSQGGGRGKVQETQYF. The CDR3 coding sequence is TGTGCCAGCAGCCAAGGCGGGGGACGGGGAAAAGTCCAAGAGACCCAGTACTTC.